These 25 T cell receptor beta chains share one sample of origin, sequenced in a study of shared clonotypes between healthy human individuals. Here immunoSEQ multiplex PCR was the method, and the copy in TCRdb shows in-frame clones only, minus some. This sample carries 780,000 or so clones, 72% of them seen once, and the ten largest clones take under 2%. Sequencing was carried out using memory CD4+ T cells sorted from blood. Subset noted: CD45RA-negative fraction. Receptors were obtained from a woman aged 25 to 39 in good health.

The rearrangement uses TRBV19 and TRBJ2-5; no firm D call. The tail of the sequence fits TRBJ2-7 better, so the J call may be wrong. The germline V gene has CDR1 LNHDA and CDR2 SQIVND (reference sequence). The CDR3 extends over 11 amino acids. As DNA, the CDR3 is TGTGCCAGTGGAGACCGCTACGAGCAGTACTTC. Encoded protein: CASGDRYEQYF.

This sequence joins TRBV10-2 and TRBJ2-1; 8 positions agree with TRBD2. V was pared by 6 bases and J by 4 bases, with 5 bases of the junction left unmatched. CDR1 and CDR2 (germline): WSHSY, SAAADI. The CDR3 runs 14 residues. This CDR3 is CASSPAGEYNEQFF. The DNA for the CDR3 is TGCGCCAGCAGCCCAGCGGGAGAGTACAATGAGCAGTTCTTC.

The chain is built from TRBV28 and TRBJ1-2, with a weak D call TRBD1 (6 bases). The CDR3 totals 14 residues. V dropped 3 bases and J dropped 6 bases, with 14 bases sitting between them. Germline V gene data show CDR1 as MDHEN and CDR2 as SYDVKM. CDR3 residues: CASSLGARVDGYTF. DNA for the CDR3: TGTGCCAGCAGTTTGGGGGCTCGTGTCGATGGCTACACCTTC.

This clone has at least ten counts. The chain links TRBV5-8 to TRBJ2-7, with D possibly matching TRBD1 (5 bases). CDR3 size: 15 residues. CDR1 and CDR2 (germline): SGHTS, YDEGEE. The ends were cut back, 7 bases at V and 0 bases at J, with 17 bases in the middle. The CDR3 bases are TGTGCCAGCGCCCATGGGGCAGGGCTCTCCTACGAGCAGTACTTC. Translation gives CASAHGAGLSYEQYF.

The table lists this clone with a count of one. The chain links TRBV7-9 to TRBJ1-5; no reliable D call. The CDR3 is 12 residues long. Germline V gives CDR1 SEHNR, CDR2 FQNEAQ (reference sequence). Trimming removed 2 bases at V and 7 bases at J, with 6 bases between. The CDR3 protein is CASSLYWQPQHF. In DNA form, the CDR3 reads TGTGCCAGCAGCTTATATTGGCAGCCCCAGCATTTT.

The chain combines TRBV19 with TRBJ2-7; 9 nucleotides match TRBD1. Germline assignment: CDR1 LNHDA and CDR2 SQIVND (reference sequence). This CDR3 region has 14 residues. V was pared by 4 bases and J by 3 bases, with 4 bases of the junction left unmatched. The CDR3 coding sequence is TGTGCCAGTAGTAGAGACAGGGGGGGCTACGAGCAGTACTTC. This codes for CASSRDRGGYEQYF.

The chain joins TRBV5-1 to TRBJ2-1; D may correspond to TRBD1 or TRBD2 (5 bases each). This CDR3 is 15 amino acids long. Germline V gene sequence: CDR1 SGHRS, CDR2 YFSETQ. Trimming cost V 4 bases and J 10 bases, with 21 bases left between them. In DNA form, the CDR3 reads TGCGCCAGCAGCCACGGACACTGGGGGACGGGCGAGCAGTTCTTC. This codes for CASSHGHWGTGEQFF.

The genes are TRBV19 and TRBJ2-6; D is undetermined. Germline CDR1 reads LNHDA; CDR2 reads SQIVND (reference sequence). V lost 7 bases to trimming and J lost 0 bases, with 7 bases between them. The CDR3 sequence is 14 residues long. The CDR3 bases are TGTGCCAGTAAGCAGAGCTCTGGGGCCAACGTCCTGACTTTC. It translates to CASKQSSGANVLTF. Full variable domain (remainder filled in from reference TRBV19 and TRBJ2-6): DGGITQSPKYLFRKEGQNVTLSCEQNLNHDAMYWYRQDPGQGLRLIYYSQIVNDFQKGDIAEGYSVSREKKESFPLTVTSAQKNPTAFYLCASKQSSGANVLTFGAGSRLTVL.

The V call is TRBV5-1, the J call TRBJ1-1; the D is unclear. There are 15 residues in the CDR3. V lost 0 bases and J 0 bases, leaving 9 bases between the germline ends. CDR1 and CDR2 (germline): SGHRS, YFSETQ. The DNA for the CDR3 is TGCGCCAGCAGCTTGGGCGCGACGGTGAACACTGAAGCTTTCTTT. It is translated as CASSLGATVNTEAFF.

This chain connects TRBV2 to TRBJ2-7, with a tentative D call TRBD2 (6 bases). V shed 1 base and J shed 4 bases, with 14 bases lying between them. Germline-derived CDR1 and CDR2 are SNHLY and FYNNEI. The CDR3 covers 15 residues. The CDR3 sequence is CASSEGGSGVYEQYF. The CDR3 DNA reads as TGTGCCAGCAGTGAAGGGGGTAGCGGAGTTTACGAGCAGTACTTC.

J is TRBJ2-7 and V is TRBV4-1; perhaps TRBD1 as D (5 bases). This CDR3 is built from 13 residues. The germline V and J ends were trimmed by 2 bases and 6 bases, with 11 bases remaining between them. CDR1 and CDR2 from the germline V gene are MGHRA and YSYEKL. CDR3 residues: CASSQLPGSEQYF. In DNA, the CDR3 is TGCGCCAGCAGCCAACTGCCAGGGTCCGAGCAGTACTTC.

Written as DNA, the CDR3 is TGCGCCAGCTCCACAGAAATCTACGAGCAGTACTTC. Its protein product is CASSTEIYEQYF. The V and J genes are TRBV10-1 and TRBJ2-7; D uncertain. This CDR3 is built from 12 residues. V dropped 8 bases and J dropped 3 bases, with 11 bases sitting between them. In germline, CDR1 is WNHNN, CDR2 SYGVQD (reference sequence).

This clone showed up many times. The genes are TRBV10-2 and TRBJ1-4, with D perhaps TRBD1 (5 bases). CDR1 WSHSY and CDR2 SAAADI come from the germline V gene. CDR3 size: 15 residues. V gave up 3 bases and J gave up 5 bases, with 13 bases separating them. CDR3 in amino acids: CASSDVGTVNEKLFF. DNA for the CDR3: TGCGCCAGCAGTGATGTAGGGACGGTGAATGAAAAACTGTTTTTT.

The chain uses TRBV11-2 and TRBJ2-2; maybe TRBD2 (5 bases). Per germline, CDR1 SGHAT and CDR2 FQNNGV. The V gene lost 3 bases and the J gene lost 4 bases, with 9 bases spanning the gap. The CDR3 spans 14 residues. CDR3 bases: TGTGCCAGCAGCTTCGGCGGGCGCACCGGGGAGCTGTTTTTT. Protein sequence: CASSFGGRTGELFF.

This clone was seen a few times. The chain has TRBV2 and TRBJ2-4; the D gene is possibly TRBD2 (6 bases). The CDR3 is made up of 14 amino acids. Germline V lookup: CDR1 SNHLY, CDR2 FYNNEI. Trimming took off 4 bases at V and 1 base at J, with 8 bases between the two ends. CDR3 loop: CASSGGGAKNIQYF. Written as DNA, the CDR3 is TGTGCCAGCAGTGGAGGAGGGGCCAAAAACATTCAGTACTTC.

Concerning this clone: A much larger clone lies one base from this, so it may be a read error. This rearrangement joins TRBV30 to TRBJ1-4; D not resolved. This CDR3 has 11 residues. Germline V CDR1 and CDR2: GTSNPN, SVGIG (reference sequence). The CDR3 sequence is CAWGRGEKLVF. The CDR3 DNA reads TGTGCCTGGGGGCGCGGTGAAAAACTGGTTTTT. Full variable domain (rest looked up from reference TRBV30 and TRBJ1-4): SQTIHQWPATLVQPVGSPLSLECTVEGTSNPNLYWYRQAAGRGLQLLFYSVGIGQISSEVPQNLSASRPQDRQFILSSKKLLLSDSGFYLCAWGRGEKLVFGSGTQLSVL.

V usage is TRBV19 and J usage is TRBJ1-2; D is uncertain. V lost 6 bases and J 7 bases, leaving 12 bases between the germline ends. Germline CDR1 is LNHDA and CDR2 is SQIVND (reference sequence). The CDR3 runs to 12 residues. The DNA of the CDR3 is TGTGCCAGTAGCATGGGAAGGGCTGGCTACACCTTC. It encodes CASSMGRAGYTF.

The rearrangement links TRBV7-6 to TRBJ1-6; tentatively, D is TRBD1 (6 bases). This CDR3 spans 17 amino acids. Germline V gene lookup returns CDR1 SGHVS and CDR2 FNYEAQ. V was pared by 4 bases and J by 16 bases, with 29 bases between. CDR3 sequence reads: CASSSSPVGQGSALLHF. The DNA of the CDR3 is TGTGCCAGCAGCTCCAGCCCGGTCGGGCAGGGGTCGGCTCTTCTCCACTTT.

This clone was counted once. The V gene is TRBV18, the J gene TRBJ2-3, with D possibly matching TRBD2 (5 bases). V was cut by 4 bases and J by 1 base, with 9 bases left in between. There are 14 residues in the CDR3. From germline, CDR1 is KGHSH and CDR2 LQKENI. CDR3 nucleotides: TGTGCCAGCTCACTCACCGGGGGCACAGATACGCAGTATTTT. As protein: CASSLTGGTDTQYF.

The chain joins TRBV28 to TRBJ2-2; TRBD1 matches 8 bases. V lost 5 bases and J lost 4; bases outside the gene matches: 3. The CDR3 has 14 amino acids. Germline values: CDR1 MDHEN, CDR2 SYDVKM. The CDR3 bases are TGTGCCAGCAGTCCCGGACAGGGCACCGGGGAGCTGTTTTTT. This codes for CASSPGQGTGELFF.

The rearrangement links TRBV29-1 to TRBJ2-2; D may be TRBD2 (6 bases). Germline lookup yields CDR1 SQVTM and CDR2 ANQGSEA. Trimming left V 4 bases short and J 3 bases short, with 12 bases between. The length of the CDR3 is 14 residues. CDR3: CSVASATYTGELFF. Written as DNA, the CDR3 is TGCAGCGTTGCTAGCGCGACCTACACCGGGGAGCTGTTTTTT.

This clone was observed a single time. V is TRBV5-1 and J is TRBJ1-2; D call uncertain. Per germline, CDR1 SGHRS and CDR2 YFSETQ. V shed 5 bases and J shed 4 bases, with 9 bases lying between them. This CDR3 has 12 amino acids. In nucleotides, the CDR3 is TGCGCCAGCAGGTCTCCGGGCTATGGCTACACCTTC. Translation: CASRSPGYGYTF.

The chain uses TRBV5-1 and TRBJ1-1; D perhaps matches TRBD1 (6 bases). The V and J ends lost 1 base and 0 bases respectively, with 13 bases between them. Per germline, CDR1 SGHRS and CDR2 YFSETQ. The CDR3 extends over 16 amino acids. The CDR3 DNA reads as TGCGCCAGCAGCTTGTTTGGACAGAGCATGAACACTGAAGCTTTCTTT. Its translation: CASSLFGQSMNTEAFF. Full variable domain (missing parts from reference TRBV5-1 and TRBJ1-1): KAGVTQTPRYLIKTRGQQVTLSCSPISGHRSVSWYQQTPGQGLQFLFEYFSETQRNKGNFPGRFSGRQFSNSRSEMNVSTLELGDSALYLCASSLFGQSMNTEAFFGQGTRLTVV.

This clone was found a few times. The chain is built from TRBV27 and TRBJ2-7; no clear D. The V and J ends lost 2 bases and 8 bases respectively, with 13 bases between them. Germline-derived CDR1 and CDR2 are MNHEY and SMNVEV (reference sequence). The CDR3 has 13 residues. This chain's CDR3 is CASSLVREDKQYF. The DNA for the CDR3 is TGTGCCAGCAGTTTAGTCCGAGAGGATAAGCAGTACTTC.

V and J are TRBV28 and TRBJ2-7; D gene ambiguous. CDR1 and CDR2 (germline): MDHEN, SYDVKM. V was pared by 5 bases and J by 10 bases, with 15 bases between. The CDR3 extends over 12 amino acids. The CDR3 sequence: CASSQTAVHQYF. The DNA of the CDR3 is TGTGCCAGCAGTCAAACCGCAGTACACCAGTACTTC.